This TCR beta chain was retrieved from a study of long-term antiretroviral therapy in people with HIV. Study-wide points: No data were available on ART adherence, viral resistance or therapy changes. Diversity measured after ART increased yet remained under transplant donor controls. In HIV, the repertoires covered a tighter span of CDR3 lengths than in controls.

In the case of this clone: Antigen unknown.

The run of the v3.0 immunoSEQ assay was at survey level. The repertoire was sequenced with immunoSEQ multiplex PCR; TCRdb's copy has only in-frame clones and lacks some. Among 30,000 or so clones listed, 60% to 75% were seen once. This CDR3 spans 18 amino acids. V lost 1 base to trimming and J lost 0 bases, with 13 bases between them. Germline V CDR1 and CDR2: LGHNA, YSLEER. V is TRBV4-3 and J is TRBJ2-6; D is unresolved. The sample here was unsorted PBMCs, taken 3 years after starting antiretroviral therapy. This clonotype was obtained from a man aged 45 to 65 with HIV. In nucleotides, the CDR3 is TGCGCCAGCAGCCAAGTGATCGTTGGACGCTCTGGGGCCAACGTCCTGACTTTC. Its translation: CASSQVIVGRSGANVLTF.